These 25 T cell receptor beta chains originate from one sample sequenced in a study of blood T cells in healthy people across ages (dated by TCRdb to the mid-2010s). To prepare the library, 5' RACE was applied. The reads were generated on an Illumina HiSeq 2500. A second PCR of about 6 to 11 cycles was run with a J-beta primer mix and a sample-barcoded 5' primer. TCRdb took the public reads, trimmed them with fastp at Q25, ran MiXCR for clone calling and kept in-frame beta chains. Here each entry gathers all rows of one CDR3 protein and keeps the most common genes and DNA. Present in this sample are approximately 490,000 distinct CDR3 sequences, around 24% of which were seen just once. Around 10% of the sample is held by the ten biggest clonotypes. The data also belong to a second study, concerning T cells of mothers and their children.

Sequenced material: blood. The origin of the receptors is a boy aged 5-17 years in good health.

The CDR3 protein is CASSLGGRAASEQYF. The CDR3 DNA reads TGTGCCAGCAGCTTAGGCGGGAGGGCCGCAAGCGAGCAGTACTTC. The V gene is TRBV13, the J gene TRBJ2-7; 8 positions agree with TRBD2. CDR3 length: 15 residues. CDR1 is PRHDT, CDR2 FYEKMQ, per germline (reference sequence). Trimming cost V 0 bases and J 6 bases; bases outside gene matches: 7.

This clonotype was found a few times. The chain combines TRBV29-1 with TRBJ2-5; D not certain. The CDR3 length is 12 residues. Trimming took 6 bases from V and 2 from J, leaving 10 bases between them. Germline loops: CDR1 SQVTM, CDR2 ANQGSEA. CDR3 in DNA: TGCAGCGTCCCCGACTGGCAAGAGACCCAGTACTTC. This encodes CSVPDWQETQYF. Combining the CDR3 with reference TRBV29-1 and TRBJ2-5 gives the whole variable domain SAVISQKPSRDICQRGTSLTIQCQVDSQVTMMFWYRQQPGQSLTLIATANQGSEATYESGFVIDKFPISRPNLTFSTLTVSNMSPEDSSIYLCSVPDWQETQYFGPGTRLLVL.

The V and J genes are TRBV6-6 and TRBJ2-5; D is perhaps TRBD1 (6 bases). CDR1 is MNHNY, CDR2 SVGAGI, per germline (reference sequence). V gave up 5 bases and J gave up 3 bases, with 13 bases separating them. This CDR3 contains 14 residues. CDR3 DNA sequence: TGTGCCAGCAGTCAACTACGGACAGAAGAGACCCAGTACTTC. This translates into CASSQLRTEETQYF.

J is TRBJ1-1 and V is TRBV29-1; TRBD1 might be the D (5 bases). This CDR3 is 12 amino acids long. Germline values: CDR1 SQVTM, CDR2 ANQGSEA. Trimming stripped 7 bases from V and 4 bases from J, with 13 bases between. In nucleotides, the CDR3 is TGCAGCGGGGGCGGCAGGGCCACTGAAGCTTTCTTT. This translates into CSGGGRATEAFF.

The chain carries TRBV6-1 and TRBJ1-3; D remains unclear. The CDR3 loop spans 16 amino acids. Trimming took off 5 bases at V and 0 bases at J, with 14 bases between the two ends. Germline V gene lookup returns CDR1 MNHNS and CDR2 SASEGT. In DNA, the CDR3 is TGTGCCAGCAGTACCCCTCGGACGGCCTCTGGAAACACCATATATTTT. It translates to CASSTPRTASGNTIYF.

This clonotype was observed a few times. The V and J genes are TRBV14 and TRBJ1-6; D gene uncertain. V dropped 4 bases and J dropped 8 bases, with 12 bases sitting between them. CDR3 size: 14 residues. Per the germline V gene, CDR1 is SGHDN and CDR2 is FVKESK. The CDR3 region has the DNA TGTGCCAGCAGCCCCGGTCGGCTTGATTCACCCCTCCACTTT. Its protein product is CASSPGRLDSPLHF.

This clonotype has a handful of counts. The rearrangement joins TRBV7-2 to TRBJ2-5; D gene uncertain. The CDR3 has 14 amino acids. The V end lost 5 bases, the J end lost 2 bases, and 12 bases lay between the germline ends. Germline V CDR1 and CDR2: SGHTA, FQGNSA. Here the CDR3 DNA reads TGTGCCAGCAGCGTCAACTTGCCTCAAGAGACCCAGTACTTC. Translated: CASSVNLPQETQYF.

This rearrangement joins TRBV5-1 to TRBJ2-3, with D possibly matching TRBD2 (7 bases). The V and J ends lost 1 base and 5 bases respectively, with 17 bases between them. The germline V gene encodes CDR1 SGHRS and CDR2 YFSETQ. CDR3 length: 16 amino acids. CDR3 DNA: TGCGCCAGCAGCTTGATGACTGGCGGGGGCAGAGATACGCAGTATTTT. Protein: CASSLMTGGGRDTQYF. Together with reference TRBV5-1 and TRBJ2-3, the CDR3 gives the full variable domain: KAGVTQTPRYLIKTRGQQVTLSCSPISGHRSVSWYQQTPGQGLQFLFEYFSETQRNKGNFPGRFSGRQFSNSRSEMNVSTLELGDSALYLCASSLMTGGGRDTQYFGPGTRLTVL.

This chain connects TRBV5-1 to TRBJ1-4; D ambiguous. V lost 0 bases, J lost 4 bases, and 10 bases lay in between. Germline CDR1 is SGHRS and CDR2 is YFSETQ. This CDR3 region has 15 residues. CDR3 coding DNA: TGCGCCAGCAGCTTGGGAGACGGGTATAATGAAAAACTGTTTTTT. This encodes CASSLGDGYNEKLFF. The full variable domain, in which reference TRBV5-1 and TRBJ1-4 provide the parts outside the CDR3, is KAGVTQTPRYLIKTRGQQVTLSCSPISGHRSVSWYQQTPGQGLQFLFEYFSETQRNKGNFPGRFSGRQFSNSRSEMNVSTLELGDSALYLCASSLGDGYNEKLFFGSGTQLSVL.

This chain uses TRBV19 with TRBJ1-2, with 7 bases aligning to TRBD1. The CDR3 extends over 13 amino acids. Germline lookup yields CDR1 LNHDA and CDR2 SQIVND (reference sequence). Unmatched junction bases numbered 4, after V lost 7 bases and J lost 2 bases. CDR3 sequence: CASTPDRNYGYTF. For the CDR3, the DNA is TGTGCCAGTACCCCGGACAGGAACTATGGCTACACCTTC.

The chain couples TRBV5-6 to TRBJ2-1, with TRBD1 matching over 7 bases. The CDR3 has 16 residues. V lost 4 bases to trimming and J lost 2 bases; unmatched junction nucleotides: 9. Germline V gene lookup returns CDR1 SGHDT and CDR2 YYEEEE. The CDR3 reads CASSMTGFGTYNEQFF. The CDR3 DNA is TGTGCCAGCAGCATGACAGGGTTCGGCACCTACAATGAGCAGTTCTTC. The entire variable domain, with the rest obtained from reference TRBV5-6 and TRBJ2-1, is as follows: DAGVTQSPTHLIKTRGQQVTLRCSPKSGHDTVSWYQQALGQGPQFIFQYYEEEERQRGNFPDRFSGHQFPNYSSELNVNALLLGDSALYLCASSMTGFGTYNEQFFGPGTRLTVL.

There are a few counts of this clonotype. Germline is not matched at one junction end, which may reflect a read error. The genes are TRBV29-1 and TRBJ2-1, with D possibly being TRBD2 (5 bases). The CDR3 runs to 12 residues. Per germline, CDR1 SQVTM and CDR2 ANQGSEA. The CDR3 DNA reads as TGCAGTGTTGAACTAGTGGGCAATGAGCAGTTCTTC. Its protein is CSVELVGNEQFF.

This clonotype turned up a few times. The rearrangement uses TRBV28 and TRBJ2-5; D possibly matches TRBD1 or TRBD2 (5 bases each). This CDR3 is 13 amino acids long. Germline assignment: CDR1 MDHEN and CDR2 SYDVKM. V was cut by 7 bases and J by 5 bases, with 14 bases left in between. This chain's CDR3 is CASNGDLRETQYF. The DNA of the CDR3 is TGTGCCAGCAACGGGGACCTGCGGGAGACCCAGTACTTC.

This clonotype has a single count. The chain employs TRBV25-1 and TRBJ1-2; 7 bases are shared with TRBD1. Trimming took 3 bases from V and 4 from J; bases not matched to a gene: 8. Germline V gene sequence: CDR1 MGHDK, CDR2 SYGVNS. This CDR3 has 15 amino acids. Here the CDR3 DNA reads TGTGCCAGCAGTGACCCCTGGACAGGTCTCTATGGCTACACCTTC. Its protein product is CASSDPWTGLYGYTF.

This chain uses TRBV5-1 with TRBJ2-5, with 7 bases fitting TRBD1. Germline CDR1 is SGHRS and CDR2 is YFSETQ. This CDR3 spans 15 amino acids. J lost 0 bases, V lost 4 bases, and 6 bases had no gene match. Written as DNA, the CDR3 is TGCGCCAGCAGCCCTGGGACAGCGAACCAAGAGACCCAGTACTTC. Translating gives CASSPGTANQETQYF.

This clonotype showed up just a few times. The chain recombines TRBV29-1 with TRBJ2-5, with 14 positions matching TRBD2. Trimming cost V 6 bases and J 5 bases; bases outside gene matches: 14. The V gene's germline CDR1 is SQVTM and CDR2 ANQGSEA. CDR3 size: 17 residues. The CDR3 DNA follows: TGCAGCGTACATGGGACTAGCGGGGGAGGGAGAGGGGAGACCCAGTACTTC. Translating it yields CSVHGTSGGGRGETQYF.

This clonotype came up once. The CDR3 loop is CASRDANEKLFF. The DNA for the CDR3 is TGTGCCAGCCGGGACGCAAATGAAAAACTGTTTTTT. The chain couples TRBV7-9 to TRBJ1-4; D is perhaps TRBD1 (5 bases). The germline gives CDR1 SEHNR, CDR2 FQNEAQ (reference sequence). Trimming left V 8 bases short and J 5 bases short, with 9 bases between. The CDR3 totals 12 residues.

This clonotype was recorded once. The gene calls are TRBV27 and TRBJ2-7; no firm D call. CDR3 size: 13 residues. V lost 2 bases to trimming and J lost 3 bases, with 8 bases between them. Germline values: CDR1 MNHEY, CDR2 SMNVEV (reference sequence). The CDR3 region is CASSLTSIYEQYF. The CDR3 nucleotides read TGTGCCAGCAGTTTAACGTCTATCTACGAGCAGTACTTC.

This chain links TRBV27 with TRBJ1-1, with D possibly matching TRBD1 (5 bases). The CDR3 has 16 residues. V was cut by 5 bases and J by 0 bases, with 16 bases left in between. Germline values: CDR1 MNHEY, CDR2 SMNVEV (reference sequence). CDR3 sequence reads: CASSPTQGVMNTEAFF. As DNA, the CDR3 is TGTGCCAGCAGTCCCACGCAGGGAGTTATGAACACTGAAGCTTTCTTT.

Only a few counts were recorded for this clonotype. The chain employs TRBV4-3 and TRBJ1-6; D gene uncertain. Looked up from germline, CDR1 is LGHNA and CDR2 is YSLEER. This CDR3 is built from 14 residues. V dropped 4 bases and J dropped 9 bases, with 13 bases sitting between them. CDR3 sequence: CASSRRETGSPLHF. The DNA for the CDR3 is TGCGCCAGCAGCCGACGGGAAACTGGTTCACCCCTCCACTTT.

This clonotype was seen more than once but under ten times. CDR3 bases: TGCGCCAGCAGCCCCACGGGGGGGCGGCATGAAAAACTGTTTTTT. It is translated as CASSPTGGRHEKLFF. The V and J genes are TRBV4-1 and TRBJ1-4, with D perhaps matching TRBD1 (6 bases). With 4 bases removed from V and 6 bases from J, the gap between germline ends came to 15 bases. This CDR3 comprises 15 residues. Germline V gives CDR1 MGHRA, CDR2 YSYEKL.

CDR3 in amino acids: CASSQDYGLGEKLFF. The CDR3 DNA sequence: TGTGCCAGCAGCCAAGATTACGGGCTGGGTGAAAAACTGTTTTTT. V gene TRBV4-2 combines with J gene TRBJ1-4; D gene uncertain. The CDR3 loop spans 15 amino acids. Between the trimmed V and J ends, which lost 0 bases and 7 bases, there was a span of 12 bases. Germline values: CDR1 LGHNA, CDR2 YNFKEQ.

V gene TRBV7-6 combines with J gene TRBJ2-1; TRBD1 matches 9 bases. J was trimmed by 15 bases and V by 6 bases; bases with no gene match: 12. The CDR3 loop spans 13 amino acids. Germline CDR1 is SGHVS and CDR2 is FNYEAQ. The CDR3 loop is CASSFRTGVIMFF. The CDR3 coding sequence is TGTGCCAGCAGTTTTCGGACAGGGGTCATAATGTTCTTC. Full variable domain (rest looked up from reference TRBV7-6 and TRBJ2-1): GAGVSQSPRYKVTKRGQDVALRCDPISGHVSLYWYRQALGQGPEFLTYFNYEAQQDKSGLPNDRFSAERPEGSISTLTIQRTEQRDSAMYRCASSFRTGVIMFFGPGTRLTVL.

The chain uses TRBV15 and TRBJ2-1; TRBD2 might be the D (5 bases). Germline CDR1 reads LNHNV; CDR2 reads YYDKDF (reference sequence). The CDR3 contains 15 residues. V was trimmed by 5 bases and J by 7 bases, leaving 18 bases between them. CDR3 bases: TGTGCCACCAGCCGCACTAGAAGGGCAGGTAATGAGCAGTTCTTC. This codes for CATSRTRRAGNEQFF.

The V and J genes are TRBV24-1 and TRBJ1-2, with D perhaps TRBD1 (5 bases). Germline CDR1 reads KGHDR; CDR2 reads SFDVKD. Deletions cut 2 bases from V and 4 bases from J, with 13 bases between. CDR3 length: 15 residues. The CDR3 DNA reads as TGTGCCACCAGTGATTCCACCGGACATATCTATGGCTACACCTTC. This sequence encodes CATSDSTGHIYGYTF.